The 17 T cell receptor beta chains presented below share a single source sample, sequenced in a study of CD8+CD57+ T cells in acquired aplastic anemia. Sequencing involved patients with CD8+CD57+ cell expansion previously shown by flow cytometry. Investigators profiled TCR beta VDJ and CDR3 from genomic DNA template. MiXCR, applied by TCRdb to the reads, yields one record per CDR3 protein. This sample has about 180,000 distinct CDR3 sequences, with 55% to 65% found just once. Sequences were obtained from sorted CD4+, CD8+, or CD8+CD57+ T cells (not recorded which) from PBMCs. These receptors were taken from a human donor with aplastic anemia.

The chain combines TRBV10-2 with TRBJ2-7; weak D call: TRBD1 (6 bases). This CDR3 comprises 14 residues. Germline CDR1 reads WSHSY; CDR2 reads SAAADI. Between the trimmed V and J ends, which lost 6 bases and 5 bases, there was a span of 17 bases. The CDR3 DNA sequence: TGCGCCAGCAGATACCATGTCAGGGGAAACGAGCAGTACTTC. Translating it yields CASRYHVRGNEQYF.

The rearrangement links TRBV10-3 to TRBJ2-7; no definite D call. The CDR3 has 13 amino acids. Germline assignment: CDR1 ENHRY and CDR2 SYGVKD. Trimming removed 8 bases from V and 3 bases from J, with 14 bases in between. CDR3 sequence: CAISTGTGYEQYF. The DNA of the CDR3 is TGTGCCATCTCCACGGGTACTGGCTACGAGCAGTACTTC.

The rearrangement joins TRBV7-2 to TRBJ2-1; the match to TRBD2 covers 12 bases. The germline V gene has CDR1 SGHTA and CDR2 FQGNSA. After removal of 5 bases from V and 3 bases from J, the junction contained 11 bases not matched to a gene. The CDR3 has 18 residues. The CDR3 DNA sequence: TGTGCCAGCAGCCCTTGCCTGAGGACTAGCGGGGACTACAATGAGCAGTTCTTC. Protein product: CASSPCLRTSGDYNEQFF. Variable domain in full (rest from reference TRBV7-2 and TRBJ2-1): GAGVSQSPSNKVTEKGKDVELRCDPISGHTALYWYRQSLGQGLEFLIYFQGNSAPDKSGLPSDRFSAERTGGSVSTLTIQRTQQEDSAVYLCASSPCLRTSGDYNEQFFGPGTRLTVL.

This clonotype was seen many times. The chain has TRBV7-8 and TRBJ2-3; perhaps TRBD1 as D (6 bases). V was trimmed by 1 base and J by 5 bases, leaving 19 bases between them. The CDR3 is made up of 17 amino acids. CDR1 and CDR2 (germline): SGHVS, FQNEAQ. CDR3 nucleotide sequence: TGTGCCAGCAGCTTAGTGGGGCCCCGCGAACAGGGAGATACGCAGTATTTT. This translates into CASSLVGPREQGDTQYF.

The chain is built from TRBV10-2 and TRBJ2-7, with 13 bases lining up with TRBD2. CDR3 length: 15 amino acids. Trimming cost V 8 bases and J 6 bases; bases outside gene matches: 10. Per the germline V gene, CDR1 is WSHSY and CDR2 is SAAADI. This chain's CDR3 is CASLGGLAGAGEQYF. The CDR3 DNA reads TGCGCCAGCTTGGGAGGACTAGCGGGGGCTGGCGAGCAGTACTTC.

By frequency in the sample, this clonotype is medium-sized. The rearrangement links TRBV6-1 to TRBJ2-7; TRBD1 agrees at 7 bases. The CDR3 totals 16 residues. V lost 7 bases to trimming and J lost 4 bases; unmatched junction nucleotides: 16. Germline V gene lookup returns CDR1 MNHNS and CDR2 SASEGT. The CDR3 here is CASMDWGQDRAYEQYF. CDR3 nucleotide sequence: TGTGCCAGCATGGATTGGGGGCAAGACAGGGCGTACGAGCAGTACTTC.

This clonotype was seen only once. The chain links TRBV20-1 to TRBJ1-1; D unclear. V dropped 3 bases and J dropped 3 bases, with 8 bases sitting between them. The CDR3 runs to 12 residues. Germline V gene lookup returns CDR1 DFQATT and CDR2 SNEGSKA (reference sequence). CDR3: CSASLTDTEAFF. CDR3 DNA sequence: TGCAGTGCTAGCCTCACGGACACTGAAGCTTTCTTT.

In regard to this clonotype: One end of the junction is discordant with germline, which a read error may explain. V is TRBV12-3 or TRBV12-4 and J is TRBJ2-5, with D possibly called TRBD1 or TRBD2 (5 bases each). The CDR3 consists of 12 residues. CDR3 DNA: TGTGCCAGCAGCGGGGACGGAGAGGCCCAGTACTTC. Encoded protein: CASSGDGEAQYF.

CDR3 protein: CASSVTGAPLNEQFF. The CDR3 bases are TGTGCCAGCAGCGTTACAGGGGCCCCACTTAATGAGCAGTTCTTC. The chain combines TRBV7-6 with TRBJ2-1, with 7 bases identical to TRBD1. Germline CDR1 is SGHVS and CDR2 is FNYEAQ. The length of the CDR3 is 15 residues. Unmatched junction bases numbered 11, after V lost 5 bases and J lost 7 bases.

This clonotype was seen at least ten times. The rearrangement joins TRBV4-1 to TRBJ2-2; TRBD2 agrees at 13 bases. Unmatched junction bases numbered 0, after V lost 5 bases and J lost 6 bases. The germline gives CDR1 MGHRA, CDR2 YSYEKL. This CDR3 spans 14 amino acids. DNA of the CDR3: TGCGCCAGCAGCGGACTAGCGGGGGCCGGGGAGCTGTTTTTT. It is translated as CASSGLAGAGELFF.

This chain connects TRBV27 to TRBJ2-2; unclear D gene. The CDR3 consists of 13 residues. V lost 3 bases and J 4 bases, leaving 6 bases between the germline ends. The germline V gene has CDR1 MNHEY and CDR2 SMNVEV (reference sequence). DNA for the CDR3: TGTGCCAGCAGTTTCAGATCCACCGGGGAGCTGTTTTTT. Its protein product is CASSFRSTGELFF.

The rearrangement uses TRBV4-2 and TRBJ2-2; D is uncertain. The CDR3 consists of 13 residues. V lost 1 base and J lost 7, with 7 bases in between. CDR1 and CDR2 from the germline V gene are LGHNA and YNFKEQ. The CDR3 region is CASSQGPDGELFF. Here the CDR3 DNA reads TGTGCCAGCAGCCAAGGGCCGGACGGGGAGCTGTTTTTT.

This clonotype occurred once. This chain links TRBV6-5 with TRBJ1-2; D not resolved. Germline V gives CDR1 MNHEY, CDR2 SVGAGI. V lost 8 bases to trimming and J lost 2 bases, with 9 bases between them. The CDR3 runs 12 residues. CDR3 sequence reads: CASSAVNYGYTF. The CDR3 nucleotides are TGTGCCAGCTCGGCGGTAAACTATGGCTACACCTTC.

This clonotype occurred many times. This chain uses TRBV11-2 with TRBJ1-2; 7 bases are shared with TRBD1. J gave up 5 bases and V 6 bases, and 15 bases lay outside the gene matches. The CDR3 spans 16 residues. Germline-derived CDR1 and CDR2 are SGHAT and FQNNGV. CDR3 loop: CASRLEGAPLSYGYTF. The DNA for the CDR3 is TGTGCCAGCAGGCTGGAGGGGGCCCCCCTAAGTTATGGCTACACCTTC.

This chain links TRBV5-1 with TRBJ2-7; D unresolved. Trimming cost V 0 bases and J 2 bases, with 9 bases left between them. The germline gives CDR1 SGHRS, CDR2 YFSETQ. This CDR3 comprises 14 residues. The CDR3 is CASSLEGLAYEQYF. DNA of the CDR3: TGCGCCAGCAGCTTGGAAGGGCTTGCCTACGAGCAGTACTTC.

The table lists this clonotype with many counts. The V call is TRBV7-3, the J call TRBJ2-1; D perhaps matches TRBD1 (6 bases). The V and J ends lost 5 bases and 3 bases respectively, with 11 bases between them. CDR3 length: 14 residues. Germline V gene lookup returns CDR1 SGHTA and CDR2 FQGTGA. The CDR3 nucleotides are TGTGCCAGCAGCCCCCAGGACAGCTACAATGAGCAGTTCTTC. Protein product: CASSPQDSYNEQFF.

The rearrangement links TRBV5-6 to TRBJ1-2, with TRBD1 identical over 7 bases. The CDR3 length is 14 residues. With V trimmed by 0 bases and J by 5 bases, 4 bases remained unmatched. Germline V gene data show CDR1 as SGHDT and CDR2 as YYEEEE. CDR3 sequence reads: CASSLGDSLYGYTF. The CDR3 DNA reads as TGTGCCAGCAGCTTGGGGGACAGTCTTTATGGCTACACCTTC.